These T cell receptor beta chains were read from a single sample in a study of blood T cell repertoires in COVID-19. Assay: immunoSEQ multiplex PCR; the TCRdb copy retains only in-frame clones and omits some. The table lists about 140,000 clones, roughly 87% of them singletons. The sequenced sample was peripheral blood. All receptors come from a man in his 70s with acute or convalescent COVID-19. The CDR3 runs from the conserved cysteine through the conserved F or W. D genes are given only for firm matches. Not all rows give a size; the values are once, few, many and, for expanded clones, a class.

CDR3,DNA,J,size,D,V
CASSRGLAARTDTQYF,TGTGCCAGCAGCCGCGGACTAGCGGCCCGCACAGATACGCAGTATTTT,TRBJ2-3,NA,TRBD2,TRBV11-2
CASSRGQGPSYEQYF,TGTGCCAGCAGTCGTGGACAGGGGCCTTCCTACGAGCAGTACTTC,TRBJ2-7,NA,TRBD1,TRBV5-6
CASSSTGEDYNEQFF,TGCGCCAGCAGCTCAACAGGGGAAGACTACAATGAGCAGTTCTTC,TRBJ2-1,NA,TRBD1,TRBV5-1
CASKSGKKNGELFF,TGTGCCAGTAAATCCGGGAAAAAGAACGGGGAGCTGTTTTTT,TRBJ2-2,NA,NA,TRBV19
CASSQDTGKNEQFF,TGTGCCAGCAGCCAAGATACAGGGAAGAATGAGCAGTTCTTC,TRBJ2-1,once,NA,TRBV3-1/TRBV3-2
CASRGTGPNSPLHF,TGTGCCAGCAGGGGGACAGGGCCTAATTCACCCCTCCACTTT,TRBJ1-6,NA,TRBD1,TRBV6-6
CASSPRTTSGETQYF,TGTGCCAGCTCACCACGAACCACTAGCGGAGAGACCCAGTACTTC,TRBJ2-5,NA,TRBD2,TRBV18
CASSVGDRVNEKLFF,TGTGCCAGCAGCGTAGGGGACAGAGTAAATGAAAAACTGTTTTTT,TRBJ1-4,NA,TRBD1,TRBV9
CASSLGSQETQYF,TGCGCCAGCAGCTTGGGCAGCCAAGAGACCCAGTACTTC,TRBJ2-5,NA,NA,TRBV5-1
CASSLLGQGYEQYF,TGTGCCAGCAGCTTATTGGGACAGGGTTACGAGCAGTACTTC,TRBJ2-7,NA,TRBD1,TRBV7-3
CAISEAGKSYEQYF,TGTGCCATCAGTGAGGCGGGGAAGTCCTACGAGCAGTACTTC,TRBJ2-7,NA,NA,TRBV10-3
CASSFTGGRPAYF,TGCGCCAGCAGCTTCACAGGGGGCCGACCCGCGTACTTC,TRBJ2-7,once,TRBD1,TRBV5-1
CASSLFGGANTGELFF,TGTGCCAGCAGCTTATTTGGCGGAGCGAACACCGGGGAGCTGTTTTTT,TRBJ2-2,NA,NA,TRBV11-2
CASSSGTAGVNEQFF,TGCGCCAGCAGCTCCGGGACAGCGGGTGTCAATGAGCAGTTCTTC,TRBJ2-1,NA,NA,TRBV5-1
CASSSEVGYEQYF,TGTGCCAGCAGCTCCGAGGTCGGCTACGAGCAGTACTTC,TRBJ2-7,few,NA,TRBV7-6
CASSGGTGNTEAFF,TGCGCCAGCAGCGGCGGGACAGGGAACACTGAAGCTTTCTTT,TRBJ1-1,few,TRBD1,TRBV5-1
CASSPPWAQASEAFF,TGTGCCAGCTCACCCCCATGGGCGCAGGCCTCTGAAGCTTTCTTT,TRBJ1-1,NA,NA,TRBV18
CAISVAGGVNEQFF,TGTGCCATCAGTGTTGCGGGAGGGGTGAATGAGCAGTTCTTC,TRBJ2-1,NA,TRBD2,TRBV10-3
CASQPVQGAAGNTIYF,TGTGCCAGCCAACCGGTCCAGGGGGCGGCTGGAAACACCATATATTTT,TRBJ1-3,NA,TRBD1,TRBV9
CASSLRVSLVSGYTF,TGTGCCAGCAGCCTACGGGTCTCCCTGGTCAGCGGCTACACCTTC,TRBJ1-2,NA,NA,TRBV6-5
CAEGVGDGYTF,TGTGCGGAAGGGGTTGGGGATGGCTACACCTTC,TRBJ1-2,NA,NA,TRBV7-9
CASSPDRDEQYF,TGTGCCAGCAGCCCTGACAGGGACGAGCAGTACTTC,TRBJ2-7,NA,TRBD1,TRBV7-8
CASSPGGGYGYTF,TGTGCCAGCAGTCCGGGAGGTGGGTATGGCTACACCTTC,TRBJ1-2,NA,NA,TRBV6-5
CASSPLNQPQHF,TGTGCCAGCAGCCCACTCAATCAGCCCCAGCATTTT,TRBJ1-5,NA,NA,TRBV7-8
CATSDTDTGNQPQHF,TGTGCCACCAGTGACACGGACACTGGCAATCAGCCCCAGCATTTT,TRBJ1-5,NA,NA,TRBV24-1
CASSATRTGNYGYTF,TGTGCCAGCAGCGCTACTCGGACGGGGAACTATGGCTACACCTTC,TRBJ1-2,NA,NA,TRBV13
CASSQGLAGAVNEQFF,TGTGCCAGCAGCCAGGGACTAGCGGGAGCAGTGAATGAGCAGTTCTTC,TRBJ2-1,NA,TRBD2,TRBV3-1/TRBV3-2
CASSDHQGQGGEQYF,TGCGCCAGCAGTGATCATCAGGGACAGGGAGGGGAGCAGTACTTC,TRBJ2-7,NA,TRBD1,TRBV10-2
CASSEYDREPGELFF,TGTGCCAGCAGTGAATATGACAGGGAGCCCGGGGAGCTGTTTTTT,TRBJ2-2,NA,TRBD1,TRBV25-1
CATSRVRVTDTQYF,TGTGCCACCAGCAGAGTTCGGGTTACAGATACGCAGTATTTT,TRBJ2-3,NA,NA,TRBV15
CASSYSSGTQEQYF,TGTGCCAGCAGCTACTCTAGCGGGACTCAAGAGCAGTACTTC,TRBJ2-7,NA,TRBD2,TRBV9
CASSLRKTGEASIETQYF,TGTGCCAGCAGCTTGAGAAAAACCGGGGAAGCTAGTATAGAGACCCAGTACTTC,TRBJ2-5,few,NA,TRBV7-2
CASTQFSTDTQYF,TGTGCCAGCACCCAGTTTAGCACAGATACGCAGTATTTT,TRBJ2-3,NA,NA,TRBV2
CASSLPGTGRDEQYF,TGTGCCAGCAGTTTGCCCGGGACAGGGAGGGACGAGCAGTACTTC,TRBJ2-7,NA,TRBD1,TRBV27
CASTMLLRGLAGSGANVLTF,TGTGCCAGTACCATGTTACTAAGGGGACTAGCGGGATCTGGGGCCAACGTCCTGACTTTC,TRBJ2-6,NA,TRBD2,TRBV19
CASSPDRLNTEAFF,TGCGCCAGCAGCCCGGACAGGCTGAACACTGAAGCTTTCTTT,TRBJ1-1,once,TRBD1,TRBV5-1
CTSSRDRDQPQHF,TGCACCAGCAGCCGGGACAGGGATCAGCCCCAGCATTTT,TRBJ1-5,NA,NA,TRBV1
CASSLLALSTDTQYF,TGTGCCAGCAGTTTACTAGCCTTAAGCACAGATACGCAGTATTTT,TRBJ2-3,NA,NA,TRBV2
CAIGQGWGADSPLHF,TGTGCCATCGGACAGGGGTGGGGGGCAGATTCACCCCTCCACTTT,TRBJ1-6,NA,TRBD1,TRBV10-3
CASSLQGAAGNTIYF,TGCGCCAGCAGCTTACAGGGGGCGGCTGGAAACACCATATATTTT,TRBJ1-3,NA,TRBD1,TRBV5-1
CASSLQGAGQETQYF,TGCGCCAGCAGCTTACAGGGGGCGGGACAAGAGACCCAGTACTTC,TRBJ2-5,NA,TRBD1,TRBV5-1
CASSQLGGPYEQYF,TGCGCCAGCAGCCAATTAGGGGGCCCCTACGAGCAGTACTTC,TRBJ2-7,NA,TRBD1,TRBV4-1
CASQGQGFNEQFF,TGTGCCAGCCAGGGACAGGGGTTTAATGAGCAGTTCTTC,TRBJ2-1,NA,TRBD1,TRBV11-2
CASSPWAGSSPLHF,TGTGCCAGCAGCCCGTGGGCCGGGAGTTCACCCCTCCACTTT,TRBJ1-6,NA,NA,TRBV28
CAWSQGINVLTF,TGTGCCTGGAGTCAGGGGATCAACGTCCTGACTTTC,TRBJ2-6,NA,NA,TRBV30
CAISPSGGDPREQYF,TGTGCCATCAGTCCTAGCGGTGGGGACCCGCGGGAGCAGTACTTC,TRBJ2-7,NA,TRBD2,TRBV10-3
CASSWTGLNQPQHF,TGCGCCAGCAGCTGGACAGGCCTCAATCAGCCCCAGCATTTT,TRBJ1-5,NA,TRBD1,TRBV5-1
CASSPQGPGNTIYF,TGTGCCAGCAGCCCGCAGGGCCCTGGAAACACCATATATTTT,TRBJ1-3,NA,NA,TRBV7-6
CASSETREVEQYF,TGTGCCAGTAGTGAAACCAGGGAAGTCGAGCAGTACTTC,TRBJ2-7,NA,NA,TRBV19
CASSQGQVRVVEKLFF,TGTGCCAGCAGCCAGGGACAGGTCCGAGTCGTCGAAAAACTGTTTTTT,TRBJ1-4,NA,TRBD1,TRBV3-1/TRBV3-2
CASSPGQGARNTDTQYF,TGTGCCAGCAGCCCGGGACAGGGGGCGCGGAACACAGATACGCAGTATTTT,TRBJ2-3,NA,TRBD1,TRBV5-8
CAISTHDRLNTEAFF,TGTGCCATCAGCACGCATGACAGGCTGAACACTGAAGCTTTCTTT,TRBJ1-1,NA,NA,TRBV10-3
CASSLWGTSLQTQYF,TGCGCCAGCAGCTTGTGGGGGACTAGCTTGCAGACCCAGTACTTC,TRBJ2-5,NA,TRBD2,TRBV5-1